This TCR beta chain was sequenced during a study of early T cells in non-severe SARS-CoV-2 infection. Study summary: Sequencing used unsorted whole-blood bulk RNA, so chains lack pairing. General study points: Database matching using VDJdb favored anti-spike CD8 responses, with private and CD4 specificities left missing.

With regard to this clonotype: Antigen unknown.

Unique molecular identifiers (one per individual cDNA molecule) were attached. TCRdb ran MiXCR on the 5' RACE reads and lists one entry per CDR3 protein. This sample yields 75,000 to 90,000 distinct CDR3 sequences, of which 6% to 7% are seen a single time; 6.5% to 9% belongs to the top ten. Germline trimming cut 6 bases from V and 4 bases from J; bases unmatched to any gene: 10. This CDR3 region has 15 residues. Specimen: whole blood. The TCR comes from an adult who was a healthcare worker with PCR-confirmed SARS-CoV-2 infection or an uninfected control (not recorded which). This chain connects TRBV12-3 or TRBV12-4 to TRBJ1-1; 8 bases are a match to TRBD1. CDR3 DNA: TGTGCCAGCAGCCCAGGGGGCCCAATCGGCACTGAAGCTTTCTTT. It specifies CASSPGGPIGTEAFF.